This record covers a single T cell receptor beta chain. What it binds is not known. A read error may account for a junction end that differs from germline. Presence of unique molecular identifiers characterized the TCR beta cDNA libraries. Researchers reported around 510,000 cDNA molecules coming from about 0.98 to 11 million T cells. A single record per CDR3 protein comes from TCRdb applying MiXCR to the PCR reads. The sample carries roughly 700,000 distinct CDR3 sequences, 25% to 30% recorded once. This sample is drawn from a study of post-analysis software for immune sequencing data. As for the study in general: Courses of disease covered relapsing-remitting, secondary progressive and progressive-relapsing multiple sclerosis. Broader study findings: When patients were compared with controls, 4 or 5 TRBV segments were more frequent, TRBV5-6, TRBV5-1 and TRBV20-1 among them. By F measure, strong co-clustering occurred among samples prepared in the same batch. In multiple sclerosis, normalized Chao1 diversity was significantly below that of controls.

Germline V CDR1 and CDR2: SGHRS, YFSETQ. The CDR3 runs 11 residues. The chain carries TRBV5-1 and TRBJ2-1; D is perhaps TRBD1 or TRBD2 (5 bases each). Sequencing used blood. This sequence was found in a girl under 18 with multiple sclerosis. CDR3 amino acids: CASSLVGERFF. The CDR3 DNA sequence: TGCGCCAGCAGCTTGGTAGGGGAGCGGTTCTTC.